Below, 5 T cell receptor beta chains from the same sample are listed, as sequenced in a study of human T cells and chemical hapten exposure. The sample's time point: patch test 1, 2 weeks after DPC sensitization. The treatment is: therapeutic diphenylcyclopropenone sensitization with weekly scalp DPC. TCRdb independently ran MiXCR on the RACE reads; one entry per CDR3 protein. The top ten hold under 2% of the sample, which has 80,000 to 100,000 distinct CDR3 sequences, over 6% seen once. Sequencing used whole blood, obtained in connection with sensitization to the hapten diphenylcyclopropenone (DPC). These TCRs come from a woman in her thirties with alopecia areata. Some clones in this sample may be carry-over from other donors' samples.

This clonotype was seen ten or more times. The chain joins TRBV30 to TRBJ1-1, with 8 bases lining up with TRBD1. The CDR3 sequence is 16 residues long. Germline assignment: CDR1 GTSNPN and CDR2 SVGIG (reference sequence). Trimming cost V 4 bases and J 1 base; bases outside gene matches: 11. CDR3 sequence: CAWIRTGRFPNTEAFF. DNA of the CDR3: TGTGCCTGGATAAGGACAGGGCGTTTTCCGAACACTGAAGCTTTCTTT.

This clonotype was seen at least ten times. This chain links TRBV7-2 with TRBJ2-4; 9 nucleotides align to TRBD2. CDR3 length: 17 amino acids. CDR1 SGHTA and CDR2 FQGNSA come from the germline V gene. Trimming took 5 bases from V and 0 from J; bases not matched to a gene: 8. The CDR3 DNA sequence: TGTGCCAGCAGCCCGCTTGAGCGGGGGGTAGCCAAAAACATTCAGTACTTC. Its protein product is CASSPLERGVAKNIQYF.

In this sample, this clonotype is medium-sized (0.01 to 0.1%). This CDR3 is CASSLEGQNTEAFF. As DNA, the CDR3 is TGTGCCAGCAGTTTGGAAGGACAGAACACTGAAGCTTTCTTT. The chain has TRBV12-3 or TRBV12-4 and TRBJ1-1; D may be TRBD1 (5 bases). This CDR3 spans 14 amino acids. Trimming pared 3 bases from V and 1 base from J, leaving 9 bases between.

On this clonotype: A read error is possible here, since a much larger clone lies one base away. The chain uses TRBV20-1 and TRBJ2-1, with a possible D match to TRBD1 (6 bases). Trimming pared 3 bases from V and 9 bases from J, leaving 12 bases between. Germline V gene lookup returns CDR1 DFQATT and CDR2 SNEGSKA (reference sequence). The CDR3 loop spans 12 amino acids. CDR3 sequence (DNA): TGCAGTGCTAGCTCCAGGGGCGGTGAGCAGTTCTTC. Its translation is CSASSRGGEQFF.

This clonotype appeared many times. The V and J genes are TRBV29-1 and TRBJ1-2; D unresolved. The CDR3 loop spans 11 amino acids. V lost 8 bases to trimming and J lost 8 bases, with 15 bases between them. Germline loops: CDR1 SQVTM, CDR2 ANQGSEA. The CDR3 DNA sequence: TGCAGCTGCTGGGATTTGTTAGGCTACACCTTC. Amino acid sequence: CSCWDLLGYTF.